The 22 T cell receptor beta chains in this list originate from one sample, sequenced in a study of CD8 T cells in Susac syndrome. Reverse transcription of about 0.45 to 1 ug RNA was carried out with random hexamers. TCRdb called the immunoSEQ multiplex PCR reads again in MiXCR, with one record for every CDR3 protein. The sample has about 180,000 distinct CDR3 sequences, under 97% seen once. Sequencing used CD4+ T cells from PBMCs. The source of these receptors is a human donor with multiple sclerosis.

The CDR3 loop is CASSEPTSGGPSSYEQYF. The CDR3 nucleotides read TGTGCCAGCAGTGAACCGACTAGCGGGGGGCCGAGCTCCTACGAGCAGTACTTC. This chain uses TRBV2 with TRBJ2-7; 13 bases are a match to TRBD2. Germline V gene sequence: CDR1 SNHLY, CDR2 FYNNEI. V gave up 2 bases and J gave up 0 bases; unmatched junction bases: 7. The CDR3 is made up of 18 amino acids.

This chain links TRBV12-3 or TRBV12-4 with TRBJ2-7; no reliable D call. The CDR3 loop spans 12 amino acids. Trimming cost V 4 bases and J 3 bases, with 7 bases left between them. The DNA for the CDR3 is TGTGCCAGCAGTTACCAAATCTACGAGCAGTACTTC. This codes for CASSYQIYEQYF.

This chain joins TRBV5-1 and TRBJ1-5, with D perhaps TRBD1 (5 bases). Germline V gene sequence: CDR1 SGHRS, CDR2 YFSETQ. V lost 1 base to trimming and J lost 5 bases, with 10 bases between them. This CDR3 is built from 14 residues. CDR3 in amino acids: CASSLIPGDQPQHF. The CDR3 DNA reads as TGCGCCAGCAGCTTGATTCCGGGGGATCAGCCCCAGCATTTT.

The chain carries TRBV5-1 and TRBJ2-3, with 7 bases that match TRBD1. V was pared by 3 bases and J by 1 base, with 11 bases of the junction left unmatched. Per the germline V gene, CDR1 is SGHRS and CDR2 is YFSETQ. This CDR3 region has 17 residues. The CDR3, as DNA: TGCGCCAGCAGCTCGGGGTTAAGGGACAGACGCACAGATACGCAGTATTTT. It translates to CASSSGLRDRRTDTQYF.

The V gene is TRBV4-2, the J gene TRBJ1-2; no clear D gene. Germline CDR1 LGHNA, CDR2 YNFKEQ. CDR3 size: 14 residues. V shed 0 bases and J shed 3 bases, with 8 bases lying between them. The CDR3 DNA follows: TGTGCCAGCAGCCAAGAGATGGGATACTATGGCTACACCTTC. This translates into CASSQEMGYYGYTF.

This clonotype was found once. The chain carries TRBV20-1 and TRBJ1-2; D ambiguous. V lost 0 bases, J lost 5 bases, and 16 bases lay in between. The CDR3 has 15 amino acids. Germline V gene sequence: CDR1 DFQATT, CDR2 SNEGSKA (reference sequence). The CDR3 loop is CSARDRGGVGYGYTF. The CDR3 bases are TGCAGTGCTAGAGATCGGGGTGGGGTCGGGTATGGCTACACCTTC.

The genes are TRBV25-1 and TRBJ1-6; D might be TRBD1 (6 bases). The germline CDR1 and CDR2 sequences are MGHDK and SYGVNS. Trimming left V 6 bases short and J 7 bases short, with 13 bases between. The CDR3 spans 14 residues. The CDR3 bases are TGTGCCAGCAGGGGGGGCCTCTACAATTCACCCCTCCACTTT. Its translation: CASRGGLYNSPLHF.

The rearrangement joins TRBV20-1 to TRBJ2-1, with 7 bases lining up with TRBD2. Germline V CDR1 and CDR2: DFQATT, SNEGSKA (reference sequence). J was trimmed by 0 bases and V by 6 bases; bases with no gene match: 8. The CDR3 runs 15 residues. Written as DNA, the CDR3 is TGCAGTGCCTCCACTTTAGCGGGCTCCTACAATGAGCAGTTCTTC. Translation gives CSASTLAGSYNEQFF.

The chain employs TRBV30 and TRBJ1-5; the D is unclear. The CDR3 sequence is 16 residues long. The V gene lost 4 bases and the J gene lost 6 bases, with 22 bases spanning the gap. Germline CDR1 is GTSNPN and CDR2 is SVGIG (reference sequence). CDR3 sequence (DNA): TGTGCCTGGAACCGACCCGGGGTGGCTTGGCGTCAGCCCCAGCATTTT. The encoded protein is CAWNRPGVAWRQPQHF.

The chain has TRBV4-2 and TRBJ2-3, with 8 bases identical to TRBD2. The trim removed 0 bases at V and 1 base at J, leaving 6 bases unmatched. Germline V gene lookup returns CDR1 LGHNA and CDR2 YNFKEQ. This CDR3 has 17 residues. In DNA form, the CDR3 reads TGTGCCAGCAGCCAAGAAGGGCTAGCGGGCGGCACAGATACGCAGTATTTT. Its translation is CASSQEGLAGGTDTQYF.

V gene TRBV29-1 combines with J gene TRBJ2-7; no definite D call. The CDR3 extends over 14 amino acids. Trimming cost V 6 bases and J 0 bases, with 15 bases left between them. CDR1 SQVTM and CDR2 ANQGSEA come from the germline V gene. The CDR3: CSVSGRLGSYEQYF. CDR3 DNA: TGCAGCGTCTCTGGCAGGTTGGGCTCCTACGAGCAGTACTTC.

This clonotype was detected once. This rearrangement joins TRBV6-5 to TRBJ1-2, with 11 bases that match TRBD1. The CDR3 runs 16 residues. J gave up 4 bases and V 1 base, and 5 bases lay outside the gene matches. Germline lookup yields CDR1 MNHEY and CDR2 SVGAGI. CDR3 sequence: CASSYYSGTGGYGYTF. CDR3 bases: TGTGCCAGCAGTTACTACTCCGGGACAGGGGGCTATGGCTACACCTTC.

The chain joins TRBV6-1 to TRBJ2-7, with TRBD2 as a possible D gene (5 bases). Trimming took off 8 bases at V and 4 bases at J, with 18 bases between the two ends. Per the germline V gene, CDR1 is MNHNS and CDR2 is SASEGT. This CDR3 has 14 residues. In nucleotides, the CDR3 is TGTGCCAGCTCGGACCGGGGAACGGGGTACGAGCAGTACTTC. Its protein is CASSDRGTGYEQYF.

The CDR3 nucleotides are TGTGCCAGCAGCCTCCATCCGAGGACCACTGAAGCTTTCTTT. It translates to CASSLHPRTTEAFF. V usage is TRBV27 and J usage is TRBJ1-1; no clear D. Per germline, CDR1 MNHEY and CDR2 SMNVEV (reference sequence). Trimming removed 6 bases from V and 4 bases from J, with 15 bases in between. The CDR3 sequence is 14 residues long.

The chain employs TRBV20-1 and TRBJ1-2; 7 nucleotides match TRBD1. This CDR3 has 13 amino acids. V shed 2 bases, J shed 4 bases, and the junction held 4 bases outside the gene matches. The germline V gene encodes CDR1 DFQATT and CDR2 SNEGSKA (reference sequence). The CDR3 loop is CSARKRDSYGYTF. As DNA, the CDR3 is TGCAGTGCTAGAAAGCGGGACAGCTATGGCTACACCTTC.

This rearrangement joins TRBV20-1 to TRBJ1-5, with TRBD1 matching 8 bases. The CDR3 runs to 16 residues. The junction had 4 bases not matched to a gene; V was cut back by 0 bases and J by 0 bases. Germline CDR1 and CDR2: DFQATT and SNEGSKA (reference sequence). The CDR3 is CSARERQGNSNQPQHF. The CDR3 nucleotides read TGCAGTGCTAGAGAAAGACAGGGGAATAGCAATCAGCCCCAGCATTTT.

J is TRBJ2-5 and V is TRBV12-3 or TRBV12-4; D might be TRBD1 (6 bases). The CDR3 loop spans 12 amino acids. The V end was cut by 6 bases, the J end by 5 bases, with 10 bases between. The DNA of the CDR3 is TGTGCCAGCAGGGCACAGGGCGAGACCCAGTACTTC. Translating it yields CASRAQGETQYF.

The rearrangement links TRBV9 to TRBJ2-1; D remains ambiguous. V was cut by 0 bases and J by 6 bases, with 13 bases left in between. Germline CDR1 SGDLS, CDR2 YYNGEE. This CDR3 is built from 15 residues. CDR3 coding DNA: TGTGCCAGCAGCGTAGTATTAGGGCCGACCAATGAGCAGTTCTTC. Amino acids: CASSVVLGPTNEQFF.

About this clonotype: It is likely a read error, because the conserved phenylalanine at the end of the CDR3 is missing. This chain links TRBV9 with TRBJ1-1, with 10 bases that match TRBD1. V shed 0 bases, J shed 0 bases, and the junction held 5 bases outside the gene matches. The CDR3 sequence is 17 residues long. CDR1 and CDR2 from the germline V gene are SGDLS and YYNGEE. Here the CDR3 reads CASSVARQGALNTEAFS. CDR3 nucleotide sequence: TGTGCCAGCAGCGTAGCTAGACAGGGGGCTTTGAACACTGAAGCTTTCTCT.

J is TRBJ1-1 and V is TRBV5-6, with TRBD1 identical over 7 bases. V lost 4 bases and J lost 1; bases outside the gene matches: 4. There are 14 residues in the CDR3. CDR1 and CDR2 (germline): SGHDT, YYEEEE. Here the CDR3 reads CASSETGRNTEAFF. Here the CDR3 DNA reads TGTGCCAGCAGCGAGACAGGGAGGAACACTGAAGCTTTCTTT.

The J gene is TRBJ2-3, the V gene TRBV29-1; the match to TRBD2 covers 12 bases. With V trimmed by 4 bases and J by 0 bases, 8 bases remained unmatched. The CDR3 has 17 residues. Germline V gives CDR1 SQVTM, CDR2 ANQGSEA. The CDR3 protein is CSVVLAGGLPSTDTQYF. The CDR3 DNA follows: TGCAGCGTTGTCCTAGCGGGGGGGCTGCCTAGCACAGATACGCAGTATTTT.

The chain links TRBV3-1 to TRBJ1-2, with D uncertain. There are 14 residues in the CDR3. The V and J ends lost 4 bases and 4 bases respectively, with 13 bases between them. CDR1 is LGHDT and CDR2 is YNNKEL in the germline V gene (reference sequence). The CDR3 region is CASSPTKKSYGYTF. The CDR3, as DNA: TGTGCCAGCAGCCCCACGAAAAAGTCCTATGGCTACACCTTC.